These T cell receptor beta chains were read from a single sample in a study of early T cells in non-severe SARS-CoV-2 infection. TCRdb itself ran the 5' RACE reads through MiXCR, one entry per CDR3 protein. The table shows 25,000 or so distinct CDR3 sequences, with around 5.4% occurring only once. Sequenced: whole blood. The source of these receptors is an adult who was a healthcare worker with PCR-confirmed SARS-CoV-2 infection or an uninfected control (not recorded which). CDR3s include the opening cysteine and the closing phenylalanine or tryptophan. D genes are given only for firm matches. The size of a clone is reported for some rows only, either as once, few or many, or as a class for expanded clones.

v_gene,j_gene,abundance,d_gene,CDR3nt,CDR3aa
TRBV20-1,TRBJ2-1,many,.,TGCAGTGCCCACATGGGGGGTCCCGAATACAATGAGCAGTTCTTC,CSAHMGGPEYNEQFF
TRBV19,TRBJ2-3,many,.,TGTGCCAGTAGTCCCGGGAGCCCAGATACGCAGTATTTT,CASSPGSPDTQYF
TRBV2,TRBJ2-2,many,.,TGTGCCAGCAGTGAATCCACAAACACCGGGGAGCTGTTTTTT,CASSESTNTGELFF
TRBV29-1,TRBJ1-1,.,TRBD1,TGCAGCGTTCAAAGTCAGGGGGCGGCTGAAGCTTTCTTT,CSVQSQGAAEAFF
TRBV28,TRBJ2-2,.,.,TGTGCCAGCAGTCTCCTACCTGCCACCGGGGAGCTGTTTTTT,CASSLLPATGELFF
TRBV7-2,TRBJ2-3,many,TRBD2,TGTGCCAGCAGCTTACTAACTAGCGGGGGGCGATACACAGATACGCAGTATTTT,CASSLLTSGGRYTDTQYF
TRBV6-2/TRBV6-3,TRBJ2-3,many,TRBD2,TGTGCCAGCAGTCACTCCAAGCCGGGACTAGCGGGAGCTAGCACAGATACGCAGTATTTT,CASSHSKPGLAGASTDTQYF
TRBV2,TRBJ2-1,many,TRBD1,TGTGCCAGCCAGGACAGGGGACAGTCCTACAATGAGCAGTTCTTC,CASQDRGQSYNEQFF
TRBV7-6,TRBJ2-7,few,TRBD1,TGTGCCAGCAGCCGACAGGGGGAGTTCGACGAGCAGTACTTC,CASSRQGEFDEQYF
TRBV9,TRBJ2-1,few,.,TGTGCCAGCAGCCCCCCCATCGGGGGCGGTGAGCAGTTCTTC,CASSPPIGGGEQFF
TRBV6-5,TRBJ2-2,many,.,TGTGCCAGCAGTTCCCGGGACTGGGACACCGGGGAGCTGTTTTTT,CASSSRDWDTGELFF